This TCR beta chain was found in a study of T cell repertoires in cytomegalovirus infection. Germline-derived CDR1 and CDR2 are MDHEN and SYDVKM. CDR3 length equals 12 residues. Between the trimmed V and J ends, which lost 4 bases and 3 bases, there was a span of 5 bases. In this sample, this clonotype turned up a few times. No antigen is known for it. TCRdb reprocessed the reads with MiXCR, giving one entry per CDR3 protein. This sample yields about 890,000 distinct CDR3 sequences, of which roughly 31% are seen a single time; around an eighth belongs to the top ten. This specimen was cultured CD8+ T cells from PBMCs, taken from culture after CMV antigen stimulation. This rearrangement joins TRBV28 to TRBJ2-3; D unclear. The TCR was taken from a human donor in good health (CMV status not recorded). Some clones in this sample may be carry-over from other donors' samples. The CDR3 sequence is CASSWPTDTQYF. CDR3 bases: TGTGCCAGCAGTTGGCCGACAGATACGCAGTATTTT. The whole variable domain, remainder taken from reference TRBV28 and TRBJ2-3, is DVKVTQSSRYLVKRTGEKVFLECVQDMDHENMFWYRQDPGLGLRLIYFSYDVKMKEKGDIPEGYSVSREKKERFSLILESASTNQTSMYLCASSWPTDTQYFGPGTRLTVL.